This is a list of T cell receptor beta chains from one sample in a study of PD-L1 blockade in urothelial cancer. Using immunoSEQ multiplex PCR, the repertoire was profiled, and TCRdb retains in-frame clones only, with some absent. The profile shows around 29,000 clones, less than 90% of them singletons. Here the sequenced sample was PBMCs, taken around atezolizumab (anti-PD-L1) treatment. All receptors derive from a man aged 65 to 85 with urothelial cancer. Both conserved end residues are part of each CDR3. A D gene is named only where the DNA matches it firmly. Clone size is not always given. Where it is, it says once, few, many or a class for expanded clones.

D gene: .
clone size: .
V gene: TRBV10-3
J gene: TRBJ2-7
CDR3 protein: CAISVSSGSYEQYF
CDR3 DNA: TGTGCCATCAGCGTCTCATCCGGCTCCTACGAGCAGTACTTC

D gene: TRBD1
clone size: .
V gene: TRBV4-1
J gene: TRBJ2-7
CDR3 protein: CASSQALQGEALRQYF
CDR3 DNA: TGCGCCAGCAGCCAAGCCTTACAGGGGGAGGCTTTAAGGCAGTACTTC

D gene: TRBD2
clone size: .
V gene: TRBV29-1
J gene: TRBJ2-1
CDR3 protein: CSVDRLRLAGGGNEQFF
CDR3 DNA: TGCAGCGTTGATAGGCTCCGACTAGCGGGAGGGGGGAATGAGCAGTTCTTC

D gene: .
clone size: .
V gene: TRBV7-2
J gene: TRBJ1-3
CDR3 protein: CASSFSQASGNTIYF
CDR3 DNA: TGTGCCAGCAGCTTTTCTCAGGCCTCTGGAAACACCATATATTTT

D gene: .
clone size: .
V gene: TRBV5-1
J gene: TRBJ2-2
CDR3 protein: CASSLDGHTGELFF
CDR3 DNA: TGCGCCAGCAGCCTGGACGGTCACACCGGGGAGCTGTTTTTT

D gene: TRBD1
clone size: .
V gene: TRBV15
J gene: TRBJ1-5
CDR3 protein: CATSRGAFGGPGGQPQHF
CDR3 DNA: TGTGCCACCAGCAGAGGAGCTTTTGGGGGGCCAGGGGGCCAGCCCCAGCATTTT

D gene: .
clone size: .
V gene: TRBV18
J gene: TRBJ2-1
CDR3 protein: CASSPPEPSSSYNEQFF
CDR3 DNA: TGTGCCAGCTCACCTCCTGAACCTTCGAGCTCCTACAATGAGCAGTTCTTC

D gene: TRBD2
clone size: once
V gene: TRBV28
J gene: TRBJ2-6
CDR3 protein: CASSLFSPGTSGRVSGANVLTF
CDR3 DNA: TGTGCCAGCAGTTTATTTTCCCCCGGGACTAGCGGGAGAGTCTCTGGGGCCAACGTCCTGACTTTC

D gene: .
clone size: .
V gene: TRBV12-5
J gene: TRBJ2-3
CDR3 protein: CASGSGGPAGTDTQYF
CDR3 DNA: TGTGCTAGTGGTTCCGGGGGGCCCGCTGGCACAGATACGCAGTATTTT

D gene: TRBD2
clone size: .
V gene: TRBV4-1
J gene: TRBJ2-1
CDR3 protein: CASSQRYSGGTNEQFF
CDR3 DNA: TGCGCCAGCAGCCAACGATATAGCGGGGGGACAAATGAGCAGTTCTTC

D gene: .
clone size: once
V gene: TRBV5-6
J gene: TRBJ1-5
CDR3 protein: CASSAGDRNQPQHF
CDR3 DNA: TGTGCCAGCAGCGCGGGCGACAGGAATCAGCCCCAGCATTTT

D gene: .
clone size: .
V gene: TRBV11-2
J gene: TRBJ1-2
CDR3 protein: CASSLASGVKLRGYTF
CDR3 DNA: TGTGCCAGCAGCTTAGCTTCGGGGGTGAAGCTGAGAGGCTACACCTTC

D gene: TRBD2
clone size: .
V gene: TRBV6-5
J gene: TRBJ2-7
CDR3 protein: CASSRVAGVGYEQYF
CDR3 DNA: TGTGCCAGCAGTCGAGTAGCGGGAGTCGGGTACGAGCAGTACTTC

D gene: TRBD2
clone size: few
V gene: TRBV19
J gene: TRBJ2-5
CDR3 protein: CASSPGLASETQYF
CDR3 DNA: TGTGCCAGTAGTCCGGGACTAGCCTCAGAGACCCAGTACTTC

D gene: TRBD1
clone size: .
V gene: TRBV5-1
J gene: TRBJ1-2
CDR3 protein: CASSLEGADYGYTF
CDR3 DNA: TGCGCCAGCAGCTTGGAGGGGGCCGACTATGGCTACACCTTC

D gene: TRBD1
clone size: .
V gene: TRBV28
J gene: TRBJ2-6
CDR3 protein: CASSPDRGSGANVLTF
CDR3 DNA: TGTGCCAGCAGTCCTGACAGGGGGTCTGGGGCCAACGTCCTGACTTTC

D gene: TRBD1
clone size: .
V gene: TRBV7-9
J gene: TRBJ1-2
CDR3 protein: CASGRTGGSDYGYTF
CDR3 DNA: TGTGCCAGCGGGAGGACAGGGGGGAGCGACTATGGCTACACCTTC

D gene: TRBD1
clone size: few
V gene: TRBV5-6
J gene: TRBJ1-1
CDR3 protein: CASSVDRDTEAFF
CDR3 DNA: TGTGCCAGCAGCGTGGACAGGGACACTGAAGCTTTCTTT

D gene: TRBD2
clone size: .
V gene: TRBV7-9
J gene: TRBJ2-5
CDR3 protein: CASSQRDMTQYF
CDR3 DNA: TGTGCCAGCAGCCAGCGGGATATGACCCAGTACTTC

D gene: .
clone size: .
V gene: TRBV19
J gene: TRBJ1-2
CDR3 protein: CASNGAENYGYTF
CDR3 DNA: TGTGCCAGTAATGGGGCTGAGAACTATGGCTACACCTTC

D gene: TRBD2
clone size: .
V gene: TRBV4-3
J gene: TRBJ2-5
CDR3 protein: CASSQGTSRETQYF
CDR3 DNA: TGCGCCAGCAGCCAGGGGACTAGCCGAGAGACCCAGTACTTC

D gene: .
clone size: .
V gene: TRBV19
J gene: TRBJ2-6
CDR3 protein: CASSIDGAESSGANVLTF
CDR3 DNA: TGTGCCAGTAGTATAGATGGGGCAGAGAGCTCTGGGGCCAACGTCCTGACTTTC

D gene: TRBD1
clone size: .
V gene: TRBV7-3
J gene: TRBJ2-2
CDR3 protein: CASSRRTGGSNTGELFF
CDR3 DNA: TGTGCCAGCAGCCGCCGGACAGGGGGCAGTAACACCGGGGAGCTGTTTTTT

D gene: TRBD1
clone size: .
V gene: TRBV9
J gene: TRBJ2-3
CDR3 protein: CASSVGQGTDTQYF
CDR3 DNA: TGTGCCAGCAGCGTAGGACAGGGAACAGATACGCAGTATTTT

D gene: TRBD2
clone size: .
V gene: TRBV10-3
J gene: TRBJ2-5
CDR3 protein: CAISRGGGEETQYF
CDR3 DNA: TGTGCCATCAGTCGAGGCGGGGGAGAAGAGACCCAGTACTTC

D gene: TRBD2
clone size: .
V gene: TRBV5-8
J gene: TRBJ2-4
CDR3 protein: CASSLGTSAKQLIQYF
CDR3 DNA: TGTGCCAGCAGCTTGGGGACTAGCGCCAAACAGCTCATTCAGTACTTC

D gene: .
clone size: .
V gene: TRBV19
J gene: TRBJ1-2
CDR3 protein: CASSIRRRGYTF
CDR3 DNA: TGTGCCAGTAGTATCCGACGGAGGGGCTACACCTTC